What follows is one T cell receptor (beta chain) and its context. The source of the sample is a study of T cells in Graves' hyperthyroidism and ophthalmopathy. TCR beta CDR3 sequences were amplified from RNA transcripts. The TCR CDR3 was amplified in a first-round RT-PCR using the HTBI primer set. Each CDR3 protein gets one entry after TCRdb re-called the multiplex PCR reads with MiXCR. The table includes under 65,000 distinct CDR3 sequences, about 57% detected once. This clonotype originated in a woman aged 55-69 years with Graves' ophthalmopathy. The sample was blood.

CDR3 sequence (DNA): TGTGCCAGCAGTGGCCGGGACAGGGAACGCTTAAACACCGGGGAGCTGTTTTTT. The encoded protein is CASSGRDRERLNTGELFF. The chain uses TRBV2 and TRBJ2-2; 9 bases match TRBD1. With V trimmed by 4 bases and J by 2 bases, 11 bases remained unmatched. Germline V gene lookup returns CDR1 SNHLY and CDR2 FYNNEI. This CDR3 is 18 amino acids long.